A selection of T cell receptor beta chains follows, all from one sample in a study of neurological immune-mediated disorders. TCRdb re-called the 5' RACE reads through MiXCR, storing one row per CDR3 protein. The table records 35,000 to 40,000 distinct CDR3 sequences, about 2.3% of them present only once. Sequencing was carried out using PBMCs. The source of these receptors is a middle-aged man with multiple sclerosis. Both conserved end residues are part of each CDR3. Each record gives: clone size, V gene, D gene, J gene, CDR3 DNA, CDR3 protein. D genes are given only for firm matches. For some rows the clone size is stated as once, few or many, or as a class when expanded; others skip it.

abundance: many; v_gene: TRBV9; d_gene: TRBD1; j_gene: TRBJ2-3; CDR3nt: TGTGCCAGCAGCCAAGGACAGGGGTCAAGCACAGATACGCAGTATTTT; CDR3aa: CASSQGQGSSTDTQYF
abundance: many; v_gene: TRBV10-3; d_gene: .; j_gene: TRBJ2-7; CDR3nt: TGTGCCATCAGTGACCCGGCGGAGGGCACCTACGAGCAGTACTTC; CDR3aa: CAISDPAEGTYEQYF
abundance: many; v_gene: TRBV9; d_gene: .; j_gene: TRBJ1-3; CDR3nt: TGTGCCAGCAGCGCTGACGGCGGAAACACCATATATTTT; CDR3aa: CASSADGGNTIYF
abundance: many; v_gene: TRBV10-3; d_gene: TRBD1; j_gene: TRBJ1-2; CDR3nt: TGTGCCATCAGCGACACAGGGGGCGATGGCTACACCTTC; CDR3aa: CAISDTGGDGYTF
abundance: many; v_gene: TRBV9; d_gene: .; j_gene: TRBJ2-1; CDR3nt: TGTGCCAGCAGCGTAGGGTTGGGGGAGCAGTTCTTC; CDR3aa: CASSVGLGEQFF
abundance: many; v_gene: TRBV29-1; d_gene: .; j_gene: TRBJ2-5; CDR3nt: TGCAGCGCCCGAGGAGGGGAAGAGACCCAGTACTTC; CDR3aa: CSARGGEETQYF
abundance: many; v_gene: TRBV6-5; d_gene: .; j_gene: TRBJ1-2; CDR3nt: TGTGCCAGCAGTTACTCGCGAGCTAACTATGGCTACACCTTC; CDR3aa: CASSYSRANYGYTF
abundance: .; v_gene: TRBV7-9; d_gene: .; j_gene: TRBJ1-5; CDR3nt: TGTGCCAGCAGCCCTGGACTACGTCAGCCCCAGAATTTT; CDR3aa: CASSPGLRQPQNF
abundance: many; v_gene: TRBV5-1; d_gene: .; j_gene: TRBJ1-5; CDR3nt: TGCGCCAGCAGCTTGCAGGGCGGAGATCAGCCCCAGCATTTT; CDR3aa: CASSLQGGDQPQHF
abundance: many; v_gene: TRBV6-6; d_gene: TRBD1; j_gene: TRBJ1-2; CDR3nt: TGTGCCAGCAGTTACTCGGGACAGAACTATGGCTACACCTTC; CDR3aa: CASSYSGQNYGYTF
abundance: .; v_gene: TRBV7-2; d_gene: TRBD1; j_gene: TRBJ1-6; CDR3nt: TGTGCCAGCAGCTTAGTGGCCAGGGGGCTTAGTTCACCCCTCCACTTT; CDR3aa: CASSLVARGLSSPLHF
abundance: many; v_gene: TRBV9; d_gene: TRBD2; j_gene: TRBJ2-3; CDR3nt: TGTGCCAGCAGCGTAGGTCTGCTTAGCGGGTCCGGGACGCAGTATTTT; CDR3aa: CASSVGLLSGSGTQYF
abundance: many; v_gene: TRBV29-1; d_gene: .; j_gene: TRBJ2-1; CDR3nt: TGCAGTTACCTTACTGCCTCCTACAATGAGCAGTTCTTC; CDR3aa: CSYLTASYNEQFF
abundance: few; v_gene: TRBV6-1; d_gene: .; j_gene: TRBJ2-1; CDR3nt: TGTGCCAGCAGTGAAAGGGTCAGAGGCATCTACAATGAGCAGTTCTTC; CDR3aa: CASSERVRGIYNEQFF
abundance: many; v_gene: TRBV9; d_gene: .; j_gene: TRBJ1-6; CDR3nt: TGTGCCAGCAGCGACGACGTAAGCTCCTATAATTCACCCCTCCACTTT; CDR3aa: CASSDDVSSYNSPLHF
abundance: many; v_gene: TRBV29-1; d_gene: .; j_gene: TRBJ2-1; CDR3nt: TGCAGCGTTGAACAGAGCTCCTACAATGAGCAGTTCTTC; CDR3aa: CSVEQSSYNEQFF
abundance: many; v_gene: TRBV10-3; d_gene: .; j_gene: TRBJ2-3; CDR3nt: TGTGCCATCAGTGAGGTTCGGAGCACGCAGTATTTT; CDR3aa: CAISEVRSTQYF
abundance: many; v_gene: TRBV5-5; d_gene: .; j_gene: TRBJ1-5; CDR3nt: TGTGCCAGCAGCTTTCTGTTTGGGCAGCCCCAGCATTTT; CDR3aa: CASSFLFGQPQHF
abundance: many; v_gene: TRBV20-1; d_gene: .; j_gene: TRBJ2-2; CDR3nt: TGCAGTGCTACCGACCCCGGACAGAGACCCGGGGAGCTGTTTTTT; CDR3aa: CSATDPGQRPGELFF
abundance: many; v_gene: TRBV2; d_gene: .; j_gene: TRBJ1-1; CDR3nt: TGTGCCAGCACCATAGGGGGGAACACTGAAGCTTTCTTT; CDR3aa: CASTIGGNTEAFF
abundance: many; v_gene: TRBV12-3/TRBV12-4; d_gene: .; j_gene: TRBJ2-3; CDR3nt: TGTGCCAGCAGTTTAGCCCCAGGGGTCAAAGATACGCAGTATTTT; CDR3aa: CASSLAPGVKDTQYF
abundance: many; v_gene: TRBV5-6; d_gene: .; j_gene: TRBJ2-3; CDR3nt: TGTGCCAGCAGCACGACAGGTTTCCGAGCGGGGACACCAGATACGCAGTATTTT; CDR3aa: CASSTTGFRAGTPDTQYF